This is a list of T cell receptor beta chains from one sample in a study of circulating and synovial CD4+ cells in juvenile arthritis. Measured with immunoSEQ multiplex PCR; TCRdb has only the in-frame clones, and not every one. The data hold 3,000 to 4,000 clones, with approximately 82% observed a single time. The specimen sequenced was CD4+ T cells from synovial fluid. The receptor set was obtained from a human donor with juvenile idiopathic arthritis. The CDR3 runs from the conserved cysteine through the conserved F or W. D genes are given only for firm matches. Clone sizes are given selectively: once, few, many, or a class where the clone is expanded.

>TRBJ2-7|NA|NA|TRBV20-1
TGCAGTGCTAGAGCGGTCTACGAGCAGTACTTC
CSARAVYEQYF
>TRBJ1-5|NA|NA|TRBV6-1
TGTGCCAGCAGTGAAGCGCTCTATGGCAGGGCGAGTCAGCCCCAGCATTTT
CASSEALYGRASQPQHF
>TRBJ2-7|few|TRBD1|TRBV9
TGTGCCAGCAGCGAGGGGACAGGGCCGGAGGGAGAGCAGTACTTC
CASSEGTGPEGEQYF
>TRBJ1-2|once|NA|TRBV7-2
TGTGCCAGCAGCTTAGAACGGACAGTATATGGCTACACCTTC
CASSLERTVYGYTF
>TRBJ2-5|NA|TRBD2|TRBV11-2
TGTGCCAGCAGCTCCTACGGGACTAGCGGGAGAGAGACCCAGTACTTC
CASSSYGTSGRETQYF
>TRBJ2-7|NA|TRBD2|TRBV5-1
TGCGCCAGCAGCTTAAACCCGGGACTAGCGGGAGGATACGAGCAGTACTTC
CASSLNPGLAGGYEQYF
>TRBJ1-5|NA|TRBD1|TRBV6-1
TGTGCCAGCAGCCCTGGACAGGGGGTAAATCAGCCCCAGCATTTT
CASSPGQGVNQPQHF
>TRBJ1-2|NA|TRBD1|TRBV28
TGTGCCAGCAGTCCCCCGGACAGGGCCAACTATGGCTACACCTTC
CASSPPDRANYGYTF
>TRBJ2-1|NA|NA|TRBV6-1
TGTGCCAGCAGTGAAGAAGGGGGACGGACCAATGAGCAGTTCTTC
CASSEEGGRTNEQFF
>TRBJ2-6|NA|NA|TRBV5-5
TGTGCCAGCAGCTTGAGGCCGGGACAACTCTCTGGGGCCAACGTCCTGACTTTC
CASSLRPGQLSGANVLTF
>TRBJ2-7|NA|NA|TRBV5-4
TGTGCCAGCAGCCCGTATCAATCGGGCGAGCAGTACTTC
CASSPYQSGEQYF
>TRBJ2-5|once|TRBD1|TRBV9
TGTGCCAGCAGCGCCGGACAGGTCCAAGAGACCCAGTACTTC
CASSAGQVQETQYF
>TRBJ2-3|NA|TRBD2|TRBV14
TGTGCCAGCAGCCAACTAGCGGGGGGGATTACTAGCACAGATACGCAGTATTTT
CASSQLAGGITSTDTQYF
>TRBJ1-4|few|NA|TRBV6-1
TGTGCCAGCAGCGGCCTCGCAACACGGGGTGAAAAACTGTTTTTT
CASSGLATRGEKLFF
>TRBJ1-1|NA|NA|TRBV27
TGTGCCAGCAGTTTCCAATGGGGGCTAGGTGAAGCTTTCTTT
CASSFQWGLGEAFF